One and the same sample provided the 7 T cell receptor beta chains below, sequenced in a study of cytomegalovirus exposure and HLA in healthy donors (dated by TCRdb to between 2016 and 2019). Libraries were made using the immunoSEQ multiplex PCR assay. For the multiplex PCR, a mixture combining 60 forward primers for TCR Vbeta segments and 13 reverse primers for TCR Jbeta segments was used. The table comes from immuneACCESS by way of TCRdb, which keeps in-frame sequences with V and J called. Part of the clones is missing from these tables; in studies checked, under half for an unresolved V gene and the rest for unknown reasons. Counted in this sample were roughly 150,000 clones; 65% to 85% of them appeared once. Of the sample, approximately 1.5% is held by the ten largest clones. What was sequenced was PBMCs. These receptors were taken from a woman younger than 35 in good health and CMV-seronegative.

The chain links TRBV5-1 to TRBJ2-7; unclear D gene. Germline lookup yields CDR1 SGHRS and CDR2 YFSETQ. This CDR3 has 14 amino acids. Between the trimmed V and J ends, which lost 4 bases and 3 bases, there was a span of 14 bases. CDR3 DNA: TGCGCCAGCAGCCACGACACAACGATCTACGAGCAGTACTTC. Translating it yields CASSHDTTIYEQYF.

The chain employs TRBV18 and TRBJ2-4, with 10 bases that match TRBD2. Germline V gene sequence: CDR1 KGHSH, CDR2 LQKENI. V lost 4 bases to trimming and J lost 2 bases; unmatched junction nucleotides: 5. This CDR3 has 16 amino acids. The CDR3: CASSQPGLATKNIQYF. CDR3 in DNA: TGTGCCAGCTCACAACCGGGACTAGCGACCAAAAACATTCAGTACTTC.

The V gene is TRBV7-6, the J gene TRBJ2-5; 15 positions agree with TRBD2. Trimming removed 6 bases from V and 4 bases from J; junction bases left unmatched: 3. The CDR3 extends over 15 amino acids. From germline, CDR1 is SGHVS and CDR2 FNYEAQ. CDR3 in amino acids: CASRVGLAGGETQYF. The CDR3 DNA is TGTGCCAGCAGAGTGGGACTAGCGGGGGGAGAGACCCAGTACTTC.

This clone appeared a single time. This sequence joins TRBV6-5 and TRBJ2-2, with 7 bases aligning to TRBD1. The CDR3 extends over 15 amino acids. Looked up from germline, CDR1 is MNHEY and CDR2 is SVGAGI. The V and J ends lost 7 bases and 3 bases, in that order; junction bases with no gene match: 8. CDR3: CASTMTGTDTGELFF. CDR3 coding DNA: TGTGCCAGCACCATGACAGGGACGGACACCGGGGAGCTGTTTTTT.

V is TRBV30 and J is TRBJ2-5, with TRBD1 matching over 11 bases. V lost 1 base, J lost 2 bases, and 6 bases stayed unmatched. The CDR3 consists of 16 residues. CDR1 and CDR2 from the germline V gene are GTSNPN and SVGIG (reference sequence). The DNA for the CDR3 is TGTGCCTGGAGTGGGAGTTGGGACAGGGGGCAAGAGACCCAGTACTTC. This gives the protein CAWSGSWDRGQETQYF.

This clone is a singleton in its sample. The V call is TRBV6-1, the J call TRBJ1-5; maybe TRBD1 (5 bases). V was pared by 10 bases and J by 2 bases, with 12 bases between. Looked up from germline, CDR1 is MNHNS and CDR2 is SASEGT. The CDR3 sequence is 13 residues long. CDR3 sequence: CATKGMGNQPQHF. For the CDR3, the DNA is TGTGCCACCAAGGGGATGGGCAATCAGCCCCAGCATTTT.

The genes are TRBV9 and TRBJ2-1; 15 bases fit TRBD2. Germline CDR1 and CDR2: SGDLS and YYNGEE. CDR3 length: 17 residues. The trim removed 0 bases at V and 6 bases at J, leaving 4 bases unmatched. CDR3 sequence (DNA): TGTGCCAGCAGCGTAGCCTGGACTAGCGGGGGGGCCAATGAGCAGTTCTTC. This translates into CASSVAWTSGGANEQFF. Filled out from reference TRBV9 and TRBJ2-1, the complete variable domain reads DSGVTQTPKHLITATGQRVTLRCSPRSGDLSVYWYQQSLDQGLQFLIQYYNGEERAKGNILERFSAQQFPDLHSELNLSSLELGDSALYFCASSVAWTSGGANEQFFGPGTRLTVL.